This T cell receptor (beta chain) was captured by sequencing in a study of immune evolution from preneoplasia to lung adenocarcinoma. Overall study: HLA loss of heterozygosity: about 7% AIS, over 12% MIA, around 35% ADC, none AAH. Points from the study as a whole: Normal lung had the highest top T cell clone frequencies.

Each case's diagnosis was confirmed by two pathologists on H&E. The CDR3 sequence is 13 residues long. Trimming stripped 5 bases from V and 7 bases from J, with 13 bases between. CDR1 and CDR2 from the germline V gene are SGHNT and YENEEA. In regard to this clone: Its specificity is unknown.

Only in-frame clones appear in the TCRdb table, and some are missing; sequencing was by immunoSEQ multiplex PCR. Among about 3,500 clones listed, around 73% were seen once. The sequenced material came from FFPE minimally invasive lung adenocarcinoma tissue. The rearrangement links TRBV11-3 to TRBJ2-3; the D gene is possibly TRBD1 (8 bases). The sequence was obtained from a person aged 60-79 years with lung adenocarcinoma. The CDR3 DNA reads as TGTGCCAGCAGCCCACAGGGGGGGAATACGCAGTATTTT. This sequence encodes CASSPQGGNTQYF.